The subject of this entry is one T cell receptor (beta chain). Its specificity is not known. The CDR3 consists of 9 residues. Germline V gene sequence: CDR1 SGHNT, CDR2 YYREEE (reference sequence). With 3 bases removed from V and 6 bases from J, the gap between germline ends came to 0 bases. Measured with immunoSEQ multiplex PCR; TCRdb has only the in-frame clones, and not every one. There are about 110,000 clones in the sample; about 90% occur only once, and approximately 4.8% lies in the top ten. This sample stems from a study of T cell responses to AZD1222 COVID-19 vaccine. Second doses were pooled across both intervals (about 4 or about 12 weeks). Study-wide points: Regions left unmutated in variants are reportedly the target of nearly half of spike-specific TCRs. The study identified only a handful of AZD1222 recipients as seropositive at baseline.

V gene TRBV5-4 combines with J gene TRBJ1-2; D is uncertain. The sample in question was peripheral blood, obtained 28 days after the second AZD1222 dose. This TCR derives from an adult who received the AZD1222 COVID-19 vaccine. The CDR3 sequence is CASSYGYTF. Here the CDR3 DNA reads TGTGCCAGCAGCTATGGCTACACCTTC.